These T cell receptor beta chains were read from a single sample in a study of shared clonotypes between healthy human individuals. Measured with immunoSEQ multiplex PCR; TCRdb has only the in-frame clones, and not every one. This table has about 1,900,000 clones, about 95% appearing once. Material: naive CD8+ T cells sorted from blood. The receptors were gathered from a man younger than 35 in good health. The CDR3 runs from the conserved cysteine through the conserved F or W. The D gene is left open where the match is weak. Rows may omit the clone size; those that give it use once, few, many or a size class.

j_call clone_size d_call v_call cdr3_nt cdr3_aa
TRBJ2-7 - TRBD2 TRBV6-5 TGTGCCAGCAGTTACTCGGGGGAGGGTTGGATCTACGAGCAGTACTTC CASSYSGEGWIYEQYF
TRBJ2-1 - TRBD1 TRBV9 TGTGCCAGCACCCCGGACAGGGCGTACAATGAGCAGTTCTTC CASTPDRAYNEQFF
TRBJ2-1 - - TRBV25-1 TGTGCCAGCACCATCGGGACTTCCTACAATGAGCAGTTCTTC CASTIGTSYNEQFF
TRBJ1-2 - - TRBV4-2 TGTGCCAGCAGCCAAGAAAACAGACCTTCTACCTTCTATGGCTACACCTTC CASSQENRPSTFYGYTF
TRBJ1-4 once - TRBV5-6 TGTGCCAGCAGCTGGGCGGGGGAAGAGGATGAAAAACTGTTTTTT CASSWAGEEDEKLFF
TRBJ2-2 - - TRBV30 TGTGCCTCCGAGATGGTCGGCGCCGGGGAGCTGTTTTTT CASEMVGAGELFF
TRBJ2-7 - TRBD2 TRBV19 TGTGCCAGTAGGAATGTACTAGCGGGAGGGCGTGGGGAGCAGTACTTC CASRNVLAGGRGEQYF
TRBJ2-1 once TRBD1 TRBV6-6 TGTGCCAGCGGTTTAACCGGGACAGGGGCCAATGAGCAGTTCTTC CASGLTGTGANEQFF
TRBJ2-7 - TRBD1 TRBV4-3 TGCGCCAGCAGCCAAGATGGGGCAGGGGGAACCTACGAGCAGTACTTC CASSQDGAGGTYEQYF
TRBJ1-2 - TRBD1 TRBV27 TGTGCCAGCTTACCTGAGACAGGGATCTTCTATGGGAATGGCTACACCTTC CASLPETGIFYGNGYTF
TRBJ2-7 - - TRBV19 TGTGCCAGTAGTACGGAACAGGGACCTACCTACGAGCAGTACTTC CASSTEQGPTYEQYF
TRBJ2-7 - - TRBV28 TGTGCCAGCAGTTTGACGGTGAGCCTTTACGAGCAGTACTTC CASSLTVSLYEQYF
TRBJ1-1 - - TRBV4-3 TGCGCCAGCAGCCCTCCAGGGAACGCTGAAGCTTTCTTT CASSPPGNAEAFF
TRBJ2-7 - - TRBV27 TGTGCCAGCAAAGAGGGGCTGCTCTACGAGCAGTACTTC CASKEGLLYEQYF
TRBJ2-7 - - TRBV4-3 TGCGCCAGCAGCCACCTACAGGGTACAGGCTACGAGCAGTACTTC CASSHLQGTGYEQYF
TRBJ2-3 - - TRBV30 TGTGCTTGCGCAGATACGCAGTATTTT CACADTQYF
TRBJ2-7 - - TRBV28 TGTGCCACCTCGACAGATACCTACGAGCAGTACTTC CATSTDTYEQYF
TRBJ2-1 - TRBD1 TRBV7-9 TGTGCCAGCAGCATGGGACAGGGGGCGATGAATGAGCAGTTCTTC CASSMGQGAMNEQFF
TRBJ2-7 - - TRBV11-2 TGTGCCAGCAGCTTAGTACTAGCCTACGAGCAGTACTTC CASSLVLAYEQYF
TRBJ2-7 - - TRBV7-9 TGTGCCAGCAGCTTAGGTGGACGGGACTACGAGCAGTACTTC CASSLGGRDYEQYF
TRBJ2-1 - - TRBV13 TGTGCCAGCAGCTTTGGCCTGTCCTACAATGAGCAGTTCTTC CASSFGLSYNEQFF
TRBJ2-1 - - TRBV5-8 TGTGCCAGCAGCTTGGACGTCAATGAGCAGTTCTTC CASSLDVNEQFF
TRBJ2-5 - - TRBV6-5 TGTGCCAGCAAATTAATGGAGTACGGACAAGAGACCCAGTACTTC CASKLMEYGQETQYF
TRBJ2-3 - - TRBV7-6 TGTGCCAGCAGCGGAGTCTTAGCAAATCCAGCCCTCACAGATACGCAGTATTTT CASSGVLANPALTDTQYF
TRBJ1-1 - - TRBV6-5 TGTGCCAGCAGTCACTACGAGTACACTGAAGCTTTCTTT CASSHYEYTEAFF
TRBJ1-1 - - TRBV6-5 TGTGCCAGCAGTTACTCCGCGGAGAGAACTGAAGCTTTCTTT CASSYSAERTEAFF
TRBJ2-1 - TRBD2 TRBV6-6 TGTGCCATCGGGACTAGCGGTTACAATGAGCAGTTCTTC CAIGTSGYNEQFF
TRBJ1-1 - - TRBV7-2 TGTGCCAGCAGCCAAACAGGGTACACTGAAGCTTTCTTT CASSQTGYTEAFF
TRBJ2-1 - - TRBV7-6 TGTGCCAGCAGCTTAGGGCACGGCGGGATGATCTACAATGAGCAGTTCTTC CASSLGHGGMIYNEQFF
TRBJ2-7 - TRBD2 TRBV11-2 TGTGCCAGCGGAGGGGAGGGTAGTCGCGAGCAGTACTTC CASGGEGSREQYF
TRBJ2-1 - TRBD2 TRBV7-9 TGTGCCAGCAGCATGACTAGCGGACCCTACAATGAGCAGTTCTTC CASSMTSGPYNEQFF
TRBJ2-3 once - TRBV11-2 TGTGCCAGCAGCCCTCAGGGGAATACGCAGTATTTT CASSPQGNTQYF
TRBJ2-5 - TRBD2 TRBV9 TGTGCCAGCAGCGTGTGGAGCGGGGGGTTAGAGACCCAGTACTTC CASSVWSGGLETQYF
TRBJ2-3 - - TRBV19 TGTGCCAGTAGCCCGTCCCAGGAGACAGATACGCAGTATTTT CASSPSQETDTQYF
TRBJ2-5 once - TRBV6-5 TGTGCCAGCAGTTACTATCAGGGAAACTCAGTAACCCAGTACTTC CASSYYQGNSVTQYF
TRBJ2-7 once TRBD1 TRBV6-5 TGTGCCAGCAGCCGGGACAGGGGGGCCTACGAGCAGTACTTC CASSRDRGAYEQYF
TRBJ2-1 - TRBD2 TRBV5-1 TGCGCCAGCAGTTCAGCGGGAGGGCCCTACAATGAGCAGTTCTTC CASSSAGGPYNEQFF
TRBJ2-1 - - TRBV9 TGTGCCAGCGGCCCGGGGACCAATGAGCAGTTCTTC CASGPGTNEQFF
TRBJ1-5 - - TRBV27 TGTGCCAGCAGTTTATCGTCCGGACAGAGCAATCAGCCCCAGCATTTT CASSLSSGQSNQPQHF
TRBJ2-7 - TRBD1 TRBV28 TGTGCCAGCAGCTGGCCGGGACAGTCCTACGAGCAGTACTTC CASSWPGQSYEQYF
TRBJ2-7 - TRBD1 TRBV13 TGTGCCAGCAGCTTTGGGACAGGGGGCGGCAGCTCCTACGAGCAGTACTTC CASSFGTGGGSSYEQYF
TRBJ2-7 once TRBD1 TRBV15 TGTGCCACCAGCAAAAGACCGGGACAGGCACAATCCTACGAGCAGTACTTC CATSKRPGQAQSYEQYF
TRBJ1-6 - - TRBV28 TGTGCCAGCAGTTTTAGGCCAGACTATAATTCACCCCTCCACTTT CASSFRPDYNSPLHF
TRBJ1-1 - - TRBV7-6 TGTGCCAGCAGCTTGGAGGCCTTGAACACTGAAGCTTTCTTT CASSLEALNTEAFF
TRBJ1-6 - - TRBV6-6 TGTGCCAGCAGTAGACGACAGGTTAATTCACCCCTCCACTTT CASSRRQVNSPLHF
TRBJ1-5 - TRBD1 TRBV15 TGTGCCACCAGCGAACAGGGGAGCAATCAGCCCCAGCATTTT CATSEQGSNQPQHF
TRBJ1-6 - - TRBV9 TGTGCCAGCAGCGTCGACAGGTTACATTCACCCCTCCACTTT CASSVDRLHSPLHF
TRBJ2-7 - - TRBV10-1 TGCGCCAGCAGTGAGACCGGTTACGAGCAGTACTTC CASSETGYEQYF
TRBJ2-5 - - TRBV30 TGTGCCTGGAGTGTACTAGGGTTTGAGACCCAGTACTTC CAWSVLGFETQYF
TRBJ1-4 - - TRBV27 TGTGCCAGCAGTACTAAAACAACTAATGAAAAACTGTTTTTT CASSTKTTNEKLFF
TRBJ2-7 - - TRBV4-1 TGCGCCAGCAGCCCAATGGGGGGCGCCTACGAGCAGTACTTC CASSPMGGAYEQYF
TRBJ1-3 - - TRBV6-1 TGTGCCAGCCTCGTCTACTCTGGAAACACCATATATTTT CASLVYSGNTIYF
TRBJ2-7 - - TRBV2 TGTGCCAGCAGTGAAATCGAGTCAGAATACGAGCAGTACTTC CASSEIESEYEQYF
TRBJ2-3 - - TRBV6-1 TGTGCCAGCAGTGTTCCGGGGGCAAGCACAGATACGCAGTATTTT CASSVPGASTDTQYF
TRBJ2-7 - TRBD1 TRBV5-4 TGTGCCAGCAGCCCGGGGACAGGGTACAGCTCCTACGAGCAGTACTTC CASSPGTGYSSYEQYF